This T cell receptor (beta chain) was documented in a study of preoperative IRX-2 immunotherapy in early breast cancer. Treatment noted: preoperative locoregional IRX-2 cytokine immunotherapy. This phase Ib study tested locoregional IRX-2 cytokine immunotherapy given before surgery. Method: immunoSEQ multiplex PCR; TCRdb's copy keeps in-frame clones and lacks some. The table has roughly 43,000 clones, about 95% seen once. Germline V lookup: CDR1 SGHTA, CDR2 FQGNSA. The CDR3 spans 14 residues. Trimming pared 7 bases from V and 8 bases from J, leaving 15 bases between. The TCR originated in a human donor with breast cancer. The chain employs TRBV7-2 and TRBJ1-6; maybe TRBD1 (6 bases). The input for sequencing was tumor tissue, taken after IRX-2 immunotherapy. This chain's CDR3 is CASNPGQGHSPLHF. As DNA, the CDR3 is TGTGCCAGCAATCCGGGACAAGGGCATTCACCCCTCCACTTT.